Sequencing of this TCR beta chain was carried out in a study of regulatory T cells in long-lasting Graves disease (dated by TCRdb to the early 2020s). Looking at the study overall: Patients with newly diagnosed Graves' disease had been on antithyroid drugs for under 3 months. This study used TCR sequencing and RNA sequencing of peripheral blood to compare persistent Graves' disease patients against newly diagnosed Graves' disease patients. The study was conducted in China and was registered as a clinical trial. A total of 33 samples underwent TCR sequencing: about 13 from persistent and about 20 from newly diagnosed Graves' disease patients. The full study reports these points: Lower TCR Shannon entropy and fewer highly expanded clones were observed in persistent Graves' disease patients than in newly diagnosed patients, which suggested clonal expansion. TRBV28, TRBJ1-2 and TRBJ2-5 were preferentially used in persistent disease, while TRBV20-1 and TRBJ2-1 were favored in newly diagnosed disease. More public clonotypes were shared among persistent patients (fewer than 3,000) than among newly diagnosed patients (roughly 960). The authors acknowledged the small sample size as a limitation that may reduce accuracy. Because the primary lesion, thyroid tissue, could not be accessed, the study looked at peripheral blood alone. Sequencing and analysis were restricted to the TCR beta chain.

Receptors were amplified or captured by multiplex PCR. The reads were generated on an Illumina HiSeq 4000. CDR3 regions were amplified by Arm-PCR with iRepertoire HTBI primers to construct TCR beta libraries. Before sequencing, the PCR products went through gel purification. Turning to the authors' computational methods: Gene usage analysis of CDR3 amino acid clonotypes relied on the roughly 58 TRBV and 15 or so TRBJ segments identified across samples. COPE and FqMerger were used to merge filtered high-quality paired reads into contigs. Contigs were aligned with BLAST to IMGT TRBV, TRBD and TRBJ reference genes, and CDR3 was defined per IMGT. Clonotypes above 0.1% frequency were classified as highly expanded clones. Shannon entropy was used to measure repertoire diversity, and the Gini coefficient was used to measure V-J evenness. A clonotype found in more than one individual was treated as public. TCRdb reprocessed the public reads (quality trimming at Q25 with fastp, clone calling with MiXCR) and kept in-frame beta chains. Identical CDR3 proteins give one entry, which carries the most common genes and DNA. V and J calls and clone size were set by TCRdb, not the authors. This sample holds hundreds of thousands of distinct CDR3 sequences; around 15% were observed only once. Clones ranked in the top ten supply 15% to 20% of the sample.

This clonotype was seen many times. No antigen is known for it. No clone much larger than this one lies a single base away; base qualities are absent. Inclusive of the bounding cysteine and phenylalanine, the CDR3 is 16 residues long. The entry retains the CDR3 DNA only, 48 bases that are in frame from base 1. Based on the germline V gene (reference sequence), the CDR1 and CDR2 sequences are SEHNR and FQNEAQ. V lost 6 bases and J lost 4 bases, and the count of bases not matched to a germline gene is 8. The time point label for this specimen denotes: newly diagnosed GD, antithyroid drugs for less than 3 months. RNA was extracted from PBMCs in TRIzol for both TCR sequencing and RNA sequencing. The diagnosis of Graves' disease followed American Thyroid Association guidelines. The patients came from an endocrinology department in Xi'an, China. From each patient, approximately 10 milliliters of peripheral blood was collected into an EDTA anticoagulant tube. Ficoll Paque Plus density gradient separation was used to isolate PBMCs, and no additional T cell sorting was done. An Agilent 2100 Bioanalyzer and agarose gel were used to check RNA quality, and a NanoDrop 2000 was used to measure RNA concentration.

The same sample was also studied in work on T cells in Graves' hyperthyroidism and ophthalmopathy. The second paper further reports: Stable Graves' hyperthyroidism was defined as no progression to ophthalmopathy during 18 months of follow-up. Hyperthyroidism patients were aged 18 to 65 years and newly diagnosed, with disease duration of less than 2 months. Patients with uncontrolled infections, other autoimmune diseases, pregnancy or lactation were excluded. Clinical symptoms, serum thyroxine and TRAb, thyroid ultrasound, and orbital computed tomography formed the basis for the diagnoses. A first-round RT-PCR of the TCR CDR3 used the HTBI primer set with the Qiagen OneStep RT-PCR kit. Most expanded thyroid clonotypes (frequency above 0.001) were also detected in blood, suggesting blood repertoires may reflect thyroid immune responses. In cross-validation, a model built on a 13 V-J signature told ophthalmopathy apart from stable hyperthyroidism with roughly 87% sensitivity and 81% to 82% specificity, and in testing the same model reached 80%/75%. In validation, progression to ophthalmopathy was predicted by the model with 70.59% sensitivity and 72.22% specificity, a median of about 6 months before onset. TCR V-J signatures able to tell the groups apart were searched for in a discovery cohort of some 100 patients, of whom roughly 42 had Graves' ophthalmopathy and 57 had stable Graves' hyperthyroidism. Prospective prediction of ophthalmopathy was tested in an independent validation cohort consisting of about 19 hyperthyroidism patients and approximately 16 patients who later progressed to ophthalmopathy. For training and testing, the approximately 97 patients in the discovery cohort were randomly divided in a 7:3 ratio. In addition, the study compared T-cell repertoires in thyroid tissue and in blood from six Graves' hyperthyroidism patients. Once sampling was done, hyperthyroidism patients were given methimazole at a starting dose of 30 mg daily, whereas ophthalmopathy patients were given high-dose intravenous methylprednisolone. A second multiplex PCR round built the libraries, followed by size selection and purification. The libraries were sequenced on an Illumina HiSeq2000 using paired-end 100 bp reads. Raw data were processed with SOAPnuke, discarding reads with adapters, uncalled bases, mean Phred below 15, or no exact constant-primer or identifier match. High-quality paired reads were merged using COPE v1.2.5, and each unique nucleotide sequence was defined as a clonotype. MiTCR v1.1 was used to align the clonotypes against IMGT TRBV, TRBD and TRBJ reference segments. Analysis was restricted to V-J combinations with a frequency above 0.0001, which covered over 98% of repertoires. The TCS score was defined as F50 (clonal expansion) divided by E x V (chaos), with BLOSUM62-based TCRdist calculated between CDR3 peptides within each V-J. Welch's t-statistics and random forest reduced roughly 500 V-J features to under 15, which were used in a naive Bayes classifier (R e1071). Sample size was not statistically predetermined, and blinding of investigators to group allocation was not performed. The paper reports TCR Vbeta CDR3 sequencing of approximately 130 peripheral blood samples: some 41 ophthalmopathy, fewer than 80 hyperthyroidism and approximately 17 progressor patients.

The rearrangement combines TRBV7-9 with TRBJ2-3, with 12 middle bases fitting TRBD2. The clonotype was recovered from a woman aged 25 to 39 with Graves disease. Donor details come from another sample of the same person, matched by shared clones. Specimen: peripheral blood mononuclear cells (PBMCs), collected at new diagnosis, from a patient treated with antithyroid drugs. CDR3 sequence: CASSPLAGGISDTQYF. The DNA sequence is TGTGCCAGCAGTCCACTAGCGGGAGGCATCTCAGATACGCAGTATTTT.